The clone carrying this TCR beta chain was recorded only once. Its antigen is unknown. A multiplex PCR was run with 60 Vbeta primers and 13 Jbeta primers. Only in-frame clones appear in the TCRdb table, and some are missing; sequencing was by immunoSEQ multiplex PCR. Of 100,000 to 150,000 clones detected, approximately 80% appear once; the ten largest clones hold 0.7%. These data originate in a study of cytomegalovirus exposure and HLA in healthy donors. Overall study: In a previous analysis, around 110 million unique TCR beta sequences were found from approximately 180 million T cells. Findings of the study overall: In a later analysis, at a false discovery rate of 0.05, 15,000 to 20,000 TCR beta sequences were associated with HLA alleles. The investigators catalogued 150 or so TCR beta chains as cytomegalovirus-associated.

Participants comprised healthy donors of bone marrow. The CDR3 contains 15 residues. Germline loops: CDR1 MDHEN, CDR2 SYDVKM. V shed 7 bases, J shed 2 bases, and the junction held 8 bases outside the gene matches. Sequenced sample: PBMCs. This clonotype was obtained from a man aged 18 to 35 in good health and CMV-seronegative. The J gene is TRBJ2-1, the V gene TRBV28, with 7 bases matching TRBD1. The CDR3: CASTRGQPTYNEQFF. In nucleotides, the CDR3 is TGTGCCAGCACGAGGGGACAGCCCACCTACAATGAGCAGTTCTTC.